One and the same sample provided the 26 T cell receptor beta chains below, sequenced in a study of T cell responses to AZD1222 COVID-19 vaccine (dated by TCRdb to about 2021). The library relied on the immunoSEQ multiplex PCR assay. Not all clones reach the TCRdb copy of this immuneACCESS table, which keeps in-frame sequences only. Checked studies attribute under half of the gap to unresolved V genes and leave the rest unexplained. The sample table records around 110,000 clones; about 90% of these occur just once. Roughly 21% of the sample belongs to the ten largest clones. Sample time point, as interpreted from the label and publication: baseline before first vaccination. Sequenced here: peripheral blood, sampled on day 0 of AZD1222 vaccination. The receptors stem from an adult in good health.

The chain links TRBV6-2 or TRBV6-3 to TRBJ1-5; D unresolved. Trimming stripped 5 bases from V and 5 bases from J, with 10 bases between. This CDR3 is 13 amino acids long. CDR1 and CDR2 from the germline V gene are MNHEY and SVGEGT. The CDR3 DNA follows: TGTGCCAGCAGTCAGGCTGCTCATCAGCCCCAGCATTTT. It translates to CASSQAAHQPQHF.

The chain joins TRBV10-1 to TRBJ1-1; possible D gene TRBD1, 5 bases. CDR1 is WNHNN, CDR2 SYGVQD, per germline (reference sequence). Trimming pared 6 bases from V and 0 bases from J, leaving 8 bases between. The CDR3 totals 13 residues. CDR3: CASRGHLNTEAFF. DNA for the CDR3: TGCGCCAGCAGAGGACACTTGAACACTGAAGCTTTCTTT.

The CDR3 DNA sequence: TGTGCCAGCAGCCCAAGACTTCAGGAAGGGGTAGATGGCTACACCTTC. This sequence encodes CASSPRLQEGVDGYTF. V gene TRBV9 combines with J gene TRBJ1-2; maybe TRBD1 (5 bases). The V gene's germline CDR1 is SGDLS and CDR2 YYNGEE. This CDR3 spans 16 amino acids. Trimming left V 4 bases short and J 6 bases short, with 22 bases between.

This clone was detected a few times. The chain couples TRBV4-3 to TRBJ1-4; D is perhaps TRBD1 (6 bases). V was clipped by 7 bases and J by 7 bases, with 16 bases between them. The CDR3 spans 14 residues. Germline V gives CDR1 LGHNA, CDR2 YSLEER. The CDR3 DNA sequence: TGCGCCAGCAACCAGGGGCAGCGAGGTGAAAAACTGTTTTTT. Its protein is CASNQGQRGEKLFF.

The chain uses TRBV7-9 and TRBJ2-3, with 8 bases lining up with TRBD1. The CDR3 has 15 residues. The germline CDR1 and CDR2 sequences are SEHNR and FQNEAQ (reference sequence). V shed 3 bases and J 1 base; nucleotides not matched to a gene: 3. CDR3 sequence reads: CASSFLTGGTDTQYF. Written as DNA, the CDR3 is TGTGCCAGCAGCTTCCTGACAGGGGGCACAGATACGCAGTATTTT.

This rearrangement joins TRBV3-1 (or the pseudogene TRBV3-2) to TRBJ2-4, with 9 bases fitting TRBD2. Germline trimming cut 0 bases from V and 10 bases from J; bases unmatched to any gene: 4. Germline V gives CDR1 LGHDT, CDR2 YNNKEL (reference sequence). The CDR3 covers 14 residues. The DNA for the CDR3 is TGTGCCAGCAGCCAAGATCCCAGCGGGGGGATTCAGTACTTC. It codes for CASSQDPSGGIQYF.

This chain connects TRBV19 to TRBJ1-5; D is possibly TRBD1 (6 bases). The length of the CDR3 is 16 residues. Germline V gene lookup returns CDR1 LNHDA and CDR2 SQIVND (reference sequence). Trimming took off 7 bases at V and 6 bases at J, with 22 bases between the two ends. The CDR3 is CASNLLAGGPGQPQHF. Here the CDR3 DNA reads TGTGCCAGTAACTTACTAGCGGGGGGGCCGGGTCAGCCCCAGCATTTT.

This chain links TRBV5-1 with TRBJ1-1; 10 positions match TRBD1. Per germline, CDR1 SGHRS and CDR2 YFSETQ. Trimming removed 4 bases from V and 2 bases from J; junction bases left unmatched: 5. The CDR3 covers 15 residues. For the CDR3, the DNA is TGCGCCAGCAGCGTAAGGACAGGGGGTAACACTGAAGCTTTCTTT. Residues: CASSVRTGGNTEAFF.

The genes are TRBV10-2 and TRBJ1-6, with D tentatively TRBD1 (5 bases). Germline V CDR1 and CDR2: WSHSY, SAAADI. The V end lost 6 bases, the J end lost 7 bases, and 13 bases lay between the germline ends. CDR3 length equals 14 residues. The DNA of the CDR3 is TGCGCCAGCAGGGTTTTGCAGGGAAATTCACCCCTCCACTTT. Its protein product is CASRVLQGNSPLHF.

V gene TRBV4-3 combines with J gene TRBJ2-7, with TRBD2 matching 8 bases. The CDR3 sequence is 14 residues long. Germline V CDR1 and CDR2: LGHNA, YSLEER. With 2 bases clipped from V and 3 bases from J, the junction kept 3 bases outside the gene matches. The CDR3 loop reads CASSQILAGYEQYF. The DNA of the CDR3 is TGCGCCAGCAGCCAAATTCTAGCGGGCTACGAGCAGTACTTC.

V usage is TRBV5-6 and J usage is TRBJ2-2; no definite D call. Per the germline V gene, CDR1 is SGHDT and CDR2 is YYEEEE. The CDR3 is 12 amino acids. Trimming took off 0 bases at V and 5 bases at J, with 2 bases between the two ends. DNA for the CDR3: TGTGCCAGCAGCTTGGCGACCGGGGAGCTGTTTTTT. Protein product: CASSLATGELFF.

The chain joins TRBV7-9 to TRBJ1-5; 7 bases line up with TRBD1. Germline-derived CDR1 and CDR2 are SEHNR and FQNEAQ (reference sequence). The CDR3 sequence is 13 residues long. V lost 6 bases, J lost 5 bases, and 4 bases stayed unmatched. The CDR3 region is CASRSTGDQPQHF. DNA for the CDR3: TGTGCCAGCAGGTCTACAGGGGATCAGCCCCAGCATTTT. Supplemented by reference TRBV7-9 and TRBJ1-5, the full variable domain reads DTGVSQNPRHKITKRGQNVTFRCDPISEHNRLYWYRQTLGQGPEFLTYFQNEAQLEKSRLLSDRFSAERPKGSFSTLEIQRTEQGDSAMYLCASRSTGDQPQHFGDGTRLSIL.

The gene calls are TRBV10-3 and TRBJ1-1; D is unresolved. V was pared by 9 bases and J by 2 bases, with 16 bases between. CDR1 is ENHRY and CDR2 is SYGVKD in the germline V gene. The CDR3 sequence is 14 residues long. In nucleotides, the CDR3 is TGTGCCATGGGGTCGTCGGGGAGAAACACTGAAGCTTTCTTT. Translation gives CAMGSSGRNTEAFF.

CDR3 sequence: CASSVEGLAGLGSGTDTQYF. The CDR3 DNA reads TGTGCCAGCAGCGTAGAGGGACTAGCGGGGTTGGGGTCAGGCACAGATACGCAGTATTTT. The V call is TRBV9, the J call TRBJ2-3; 13 nucleotides line up with TRBD2. V lost 0 bases, J lost 1 base, and 11 bases stayed unmatched. CDR1 SGDLS and CDR2 YYNGEE come from the germline V gene. This CDR3 contains 20 residues.

The J gene is TRBJ1-2, the V gene TRBV19; D possibly corresponds to TRBD1 (5 bases). Germline CDR1 reads LNHDA; CDR2 reads SQIVND (reference sequence). Trimming took 7 bases from V and 8 from J, leaving 20 bases between them. The CDR3 has 14 amino acids. CDR3 coding DNA: TGTGCCAGTAATCAACCGAGGGGAATTGACGGCTACACCTTC. It translates to CASNQPRGIDGYTF.

This clone was detected only a few times. The chain joins TRBV13 to TRBJ2-7; unclear D gene. Germline CDR1 is PRHDT and CDR2 is FYEKMQ (reference sequence). V was pared by 1 base and J by 6 bases, with 28 bases between. The CDR3 covers 19 residues. The CDR3 DNA follows: TGTGCCAGCAGCTTAGCTTCCCGGTGGGCGGACCCGGAAAGTGGCGAGCAGTACTTC. Translated: CASSLASRWADPESGEQYF.

The chain links TRBV7-8 to TRBJ1-3; 9 nucleotides line up with TRBD1. The CDR3 has 16 residues. V shed 8 bases, J shed 7 bases, and the junction held 15 bases outside the gene matches. In germline, CDR1 is SGHVS, CDR2 FQNEAQ. The CDR3 DNA follows: TGTGCCAGCGGTGCGGGACAGGGTCCCAATCCGAACACCATATATTTT. Translating gives CASGAGQGPNPNTIYF.

The V and J genes are TRBV19 and TRBJ1-4; no clear D gene. V was cut by 6 bases and J by 8 bases, with 19 bases left in between. Germline V gene data show CDR1 as LNHDA and CDR2 as SQIVND (reference sequence). The CDR3 is made up of 15 amino acids. The CDR3 sequence: CASSLRGFWNEKLFF. CDR3 DNA sequence: TGTGCCAGTAGCCTTCGCGGGTTTTGGAACGAAAAACTGTTTTTT.

V gene TRBV18 combines with J gene TRBJ1-5, with TRBD1 as a possible D gene (6 bases). The CDR3 covers 15 residues. The V gene lost 0 bases and the J gene lost 2 bases, with 8 bases spanning the gap. Germline assignment: CDR1 KGHSH and CDR2 LQKENI. This CDR3 reads CASSPPGGRNQPQHF. The DNA for the CDR3 is TGTGCCAGCTCACCACCCGGGGGGCGCAATCAGCCCCAGCATTTT.

The rearrangement uses TRBV18 and TRBJ2-1; 9 nucleotides match TRBD1. CDR3 length: 15 amino acids. Germline CDR1 is KGHSH and CDR2 is LQKENI. Trimming took 6 bases from V and 3 from J; bases not matched to a gene: 6. The CDR3: CASSRGTGNYNEQFF. The CDR3 bases are TGTGCCAGCTCCCGAGGGACAGGGAACTACAATGAGCAGTTCTTC.

This clone was counted a single time. V gene TRBV5-6 combines with J gene TRBJ1-4; TRBD1 is a possible D gene (6 bases). In germline, CDR1 is SGHDT, CDR2 YYEEEE. Deletions cut 4 bases from V and 7 bases from J, with 14 bases between. The CDR3 is made up of 14 amino acids. The CDR3 spells CASSHGQWREKLFF. The CDR3 nucleotides are TGTGCCAGCAGCCATGGACAGTGGCGTGAAAAACTGTTTTTT.

This clone was seen only once. The V call is TRBV4-1, the J call TRBJ2-3; D unresolved. Germline CDR1 MGHRA, CDR2 YSYEKL. V gave up 1 base and J gave up 7 bases, with 21 bases separating them. The CDR3 has 17 residues. The CDR3 sequence: CASSQGLDPPVTYTQYF. The CDR3 nucleotides are TGCGCCAGCAGCCAAGGGTTAGACCCCCCGGTAACTTATACGCAGTATTTT.

The rearrangement links TRBV15 to TRBJ1-5; possibly TRBD1 for D (5 bases). V was pared by 0 bases and J by 5 bases, with 17 bases between. From germline, CDR1 is LNHNV and CDR2 YYDKDF (reference sequence). The CDR3 runs 17 residues. CDR3 region: CATSRERAGMSHQPQHF. The DNA of the CDR3 is TGTGCCACCAGCAGAGAACGGGCAGGGATGTCTCATCAGCCCCAGCATTTT.

V usage is TRBV7-6 and J usage is TRBJ1-3; D unclear. V lost 4 bases and J lost 4, with 17 bases in between. Germline assignment: CDR1 SGHVS and CDR2 FNYEAQ. The CDR3 covers 16 residues. This CDR3 reads CASSSLRGDRGNTIYF. The CDR3 DNA sequence: TGTGCCAGCAGCTCTCTTCGCGGGGATAGGGGAAACACCATATATTTT.

The CDR3 region has the DNA TGTGCCAGCAGCTTATACGGGGGGGACGACAATGAGCAGTTCTTC. It translates to CASSLYGGDDNEQFF. The rearrangement uses TRBV11-3 and TRBJ2-1, with 8 bases that match TRBD2. J was trimmed by 5 bases and V by 2 bases; bases with no gene match: 5. CDR1 SGHNT and CDR2 YENEEA come from the germline V gene. The CDR3 consists of 15 residues.

This chain joins TRBV12-3 or TRBV12-4 and TRBJ1-5; D is ambiguous. V lost 6 bases and J lost 1, with 7 bases in between. This CDR3 contains 13 residues. Written as DNA, the CDR3 is TGTGCCAGCAGGTCGGCGAGCAATCAGCCCCAGCATTTT. Translating it yields CASRSASNQPQHF.